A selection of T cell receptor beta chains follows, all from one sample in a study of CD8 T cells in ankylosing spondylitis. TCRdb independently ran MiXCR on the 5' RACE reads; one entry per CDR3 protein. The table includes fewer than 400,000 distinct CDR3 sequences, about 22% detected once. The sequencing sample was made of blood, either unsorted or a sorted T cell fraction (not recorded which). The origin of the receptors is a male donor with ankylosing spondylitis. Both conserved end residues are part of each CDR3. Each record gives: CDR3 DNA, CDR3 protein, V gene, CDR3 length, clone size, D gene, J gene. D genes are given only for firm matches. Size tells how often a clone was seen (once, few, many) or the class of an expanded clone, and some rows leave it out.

DNA: TGTGCCAGCAGCTTAGACGGATCGCCTTACAATGAGCAGTTCTTC
CDR3: CASSLDGSPYNEQFF
V: TRBV7-9
length: 15
size: few
D: .
J: TRBJ2-1

DNA: TGCGCCAGCAGCTTGGGACTAGCGGACGTACGGGATGAGCAGTTCTTC
CDR3: CASSLGLADVRDEQFF
V: TRBV5-1
length: 16
size: few
D: TRBD2
J: TRBJ2-1

DNA: TGCAGTGCTAGAGATAGCAGGGGATGGACAGATACGCAGTATTTT
CDR3: CSARDSRGWTDTQYF
V: TRBV20-1
length: 15
size: once
D: .
J: TRBJ2-3

DNA: TGTGCCAGCAGGGCTAGCGCATCCTACAATGAGCAGTTCTTC
CDR3: CASRASASYNEQFF
V: TRBV28
length: 14
size: .
D: .
J: TRBJ2-1

DNA: TGTGCCAGCAGTTGGCACGTCGGACAGCCCCAGCATTTT
CDR3: CASSWHVGQPQHF
V: TRBV12-3/TRBV12-4
length: 13
size: few
D: .
J: TRBJ1-5

DNA: TGTGCCAGCAGCCGCAATCCGACTAGCGGGAGCGTAAATGAGCAGTTCTTC
CDR3: CASSRNPTSGSVNEQFF
V: TRBV3-1
length: 17
size: once
D: TRBD2
J: TRBJ2-1

DNA: TGTGCCATCAGCCTGACTAGCGGGCGCCAAGAGACCCAGTACTTC
CDR3: CAISLTSGRQETQYF
V: TRBV10-3
length: 15
size: .
D: TRBD2
J: TRBJ2-5

DNA: TGTGCCAGCCGCCCCCCCTCCGGGGAGCTGTTTTTT
CDR3: CASRPPSGELFF
V: TRBV6-5
length: 12
size: few
D: .
J: TRBJ2-2

DNA: TGCGCCAGCAGCTTCCCCTTATGGGGGCGTAGGAGTGAGCAGTTCTTC
CDR3: CASSFPLWGRRSEQFF
V: TRBV5-1
length: 16
size: .
D: .
J: TRBJ2-1

DNA: TGCGCCAGCAGCAGGGGACTAGCGGGAGATCCCTCCAATGAGCAGTTCTTC
CDR3: CASSRGLAGDPSNEQFF
V: TRBV5-1
length: 17
size: .
D: TRBD2
J: TRBJ2-1

DNA: TGTGCCACCTATCAACCCAGGGGGCAGAGCACCGGGGAGCTGTTTTTT
CDR3: CATYQPRGQSTGELFF
V: TRBV6-1
length: 16
size: .
D: TRBD1
J: TRBJ2-2

DNA: TGTGCCAGCAGAGATCGAAGGACAGGGGAAAGTTCACCCCTCCACTTT
CDR3: CASRDRRTGESSPLHF
V: TRBV7-2
length: 16
size: .
D: TRBD1
J: TRBJ1-6

DNA: TGTGCCAGCGGAGTCTTGACAGGGGGGGAGACCCAGTACTTC
CDR3: CASGVLTGGETQYF
V: TRBV6-2/TRBV6-3
length: 14
size: few
D: TRBD1
J: TRBJ2-5

DNA: TGTGCCAGCAGCCCAAGCAGGGGGGAGAAATTCTTC
CDR3: CASSPSRGEKFF
V: TRBV6-4
length: 12
size: .
D: .
J: TRBJ2-1

DNA: TGTGCCAGCAGTTCTGATGGGAAAGAGACCCAGTACTTC
CDR3: CASSSDGKETQYF
V: TRBV12-3/TRBV12-4
length: 13
size: .
D: .
J: TRBJ2-5

DNA: TGCAGCGTTGCGACTACCCCCTATAACTATGGCTACACCTTC
CDR3: CSVATTPYNYGYTF
V: TRBV29-1
length: 14
size: .
D: .
J: TRBJ1-2

DNA: TGTGCCAGCAGCACCGGGACTAGCGGAGGGTCACAAGAGACCCAGTACTTC
CDR3: CASSTGTSGGSQETQYF
V: TRBV7-3
length: 17
size: few
D: TRBD2
J: TRBJ2-5

DNA: TGTGCCAGCAGCCCGGAGACAGGGGGATACGAGCAGTACTTC
CDR3: CASSPETGGYEQYF
V: TRBV7-8
length: 14
size: few
D: TRBD1
J: TRBJ2-7

DNA: TGTGCCTGGACCCCCGGACTCTTTTTAGCCAAAAACATTCAGTACTTC
CDR3: CAWTPGLFLAKNIQYF
V: TRBV30
length: 16
size: .
D: .
J: TRBJ2-4

DNA: TGTGCCAGCAGCTTAGACCAGTCCGGCGAGCAGTACTTC
CDR3: CASSLDQSGEQYF
V: TRBV7-9
length: 13
size: .
D: .
J: TRBJ2-7

DNA: TGTGCCAGTAGTACACAGTTCCGGGACAGGGATTTTGAAGCTTTCTTT
CDR3: CASSTQFRDRDFEAFF
V: TRBV19
length: 16
size: .
D: TRBD1
J: TRBJ1-1

DNA: TGTGCCATCAGTTCAGGGGATCAGCCCCAGCATTTT
CDR3: CAISSGDQPQHF
V: TRBV10-3
length: 12
size: few
D: .
J: TRBJ1-5

DNA: TGTGCCAGCAGCTTAGTAGGACAGGGGGCAACTAATGAAAAACTGTTTTTT
CDR3: CASSLVGQGATNEKLFF
V: TRBV7-9
length: 17
size: .
D: TRBD1
J: TRBJ1-4

DNA: TGTGCCAGCAGTTACCCCGGGACAGGCCGCAATCAGCCCCAGCATTTT
CDR3: CASSYPGTGRNQPQHF
V: TRBV6-2/TRBV6-3
length: 16
size: .
D: TRBD1
J: TRBJ1-5

DNA: TGTGCCAGCAGTGAAGCTCTTTCGACAGGGTGGGGTGGCTACACCTTC
CDR3: CASSEALSTGWGGYTF
V: TRBV6-1
length: 16
size: .
D: TRBD1
J: TRBJ1-2

DNA: TGTGCCAGCAGTGAAGGCGGGGATCAGGCCCAGCATTTT
CDR3: CASSEGGDQAQHF
V: TRBV2
length: 13
size: few
D: .
J: TRBJ1-5

DNA: TGCAGCGCAGCCACTGCGGGGGGATTGTCCCCTGAAGCTTTCTTT
CDR3: CSAATAGGLSPEAFF
V: TRBV29-1
length: 15
size: few
D: .
J: TRBJ1-1

DNA: TGTGCCAGCAGTGATGGGACGCAGTATTTT
CDR3: CASSDGTQYF
V: TRBV2
length: 10
size: few
D: .
J: TRBJ2-3

DNA: TGTGCCAGCAGCACATGGGGGGGCACTGAAGCTTTCTTT
CDR3: CASSTWGGTEAFF
V: TRBV12-3/TRBV12-4
length: 13
size: .
D: .
J: TRBJ1-1

DNA: TGTGCCAGCAACCTCCAACTAGCGGTCACAGATACGCAGTATTTT
CDR3: CASNLQLAVTDTQYF
V: TRBV7-9
length: 15
size: .
D: TRBD2
J: TRBJ2-3

DNA: TGCGCCAGCAGCCAAGGGTTACCGGGACTAGCGGGGCAAGAGACCCAGTACTTC
CDR3: CASSQGLPGLAGQETQYF
V: TRBV4-3
length: 18
size: .
D: TRBD2
J: TRBJ2-5

DNA: TGTGCCAGCAGCTTAGTTCTAGCGGGAGAAGGGGAGCTGTTTTTT
CDR3: CASSLVLAGEGELFF
V: TRBV7-2
length: 15
size: .
D: TRBD2
J: TRBJ2-2

DNA: TGTGCCAGCAGCGTAGATGCAGGGAGCGGAGAGACCCAGTACTTC
CDR3: CASSVDAGSGETQYF
V: TRBV9
length: 15
size: .
D: .
J: TRBJ2-5

DNA: TGTGCCAGCAGTTTACCCAGACGGACTAGCGGGAGCAATACGCAGTATTTT
CDR3: CASSLPRRTSGSNTQYF
V: TRBV12-3/TRBV12-4
length: 17
size: few
D: TRBD2
J: TRBJ2-3

DNA: TGCAGCGTTAAGGGAAGATTACAGAGTACCTCCTACGAGCAGTACTTC
CDR3: CSVKGRLQSTSYEQYF
V: TRBV29-1
length: 16
size: few
D: .
J: TRBJ2-7

DNA: TGTGCCAGCAGTTTAAACAGGCAGGAGTCACCCCTCCACTTT
CDR3: CASSLNRQESPLHF
V: TRBV12-3/TRBV12-4
length: 14
size: many
D: .
J: TRBJ1-6

DNA: TGTGCCAGCGTCCCGGGACAGGTCACAGATACGCAGTATTTT
CDR3: CASVPGQVTDTQYF
V: TRBV25-1
length: 14
size: many
D: TRBD1
J: TRBJ2-3

DNA: TGTGCCACCGCAGGGTACACTGAAGCTTTCTTT
CDR3: CATAGYTEAFF
V: TRBV6-5
length: 11
size: .
D: .
J: TRBJ1-1

DNA: TGTGCCAGCAGCTCGGGGCTGCTCTGGGCAGGCACCGGGGAGCTGTTTTTT
CDR3: CASSSGLLWAGTGELFF
V: TRBV5-6
length: 17
size: .
D: .
J: TRBJ2-2

DNA: TGTGCCACCCAGGGCGACACCGGGGAGCTGTTTTTT
CDR3: CATQGDTGELFF
V: TRBV6-6
length: 12
size: .
D: .
J: TRBJ2-2

DNA: TGTGCCAGCAGCGTCGGGACTAGCGGGTTTGAGCAGTTCTTC
CDR3: CASSVGTSGFEQFF
V: TRBV9
length: 14
size: few
D: TRBD2
J: TRBJ2-1

DNA: TGTGCCAGCAGCAAGGGACCGGGACAGGGGTACGAGCAGTACTTC
CDR3: CASSKGPGQGYEQYF
V: TRBV3-1
length: 15
size: few
D: TRBD1
J: TRBJ2-7

DNA: TGCGCCAGCAGCCAAGAGGCTGGGTTGTCTGGCTACACCTTC
CDR3: CASSQEAGLSGYTF
V: TRBV4-3
length: 14
size: .
D: .
J: TRBJ1-2

DNA: TGTGCCAGCAGTGAACAACCCGAAGGGGCGGGATGGAACACCGGGGAGCTGTTTTTT
CDR3: CASSEQPEGAGWNTGELFF
V: TRBV6-1
length: 19
size: few
D: .
J: TRBJ2-2

DNA: TGTGCCAGCAGTTACACCCAGGCGAATCAGCCCCAGCATTTT
CDR3: CASSYTQANQPQHF
V: TRBV6-5
length: 14
size: many
D: .
J: TRBJ1-5

DNA: TGTGCCAGCAGCTTGACTAGCGGCCACACCGGGGAGCTGTTTTTT
CDR3: CASSLTSGHTGELFF
V: TRBV5-5
length: 15
size: .
D: TRBD2
J: TRBJ2-2

DNA: TGTGCCAGCAGCTTATTTCAACTGAACACTGAAGCTTTCTTT
CDR3: CASSLFQLNTEAFF
V: TRBV7-2
length: 14
size: .
D: .
J: TRBJ1-1

DNA: TGCAGTGCCCAGGGGGCGCGAGGTCAGCCCCAGCATTTT
CDR3: CSAQGARGQPQHF
V: TRBV20-1
length: 13
size: .
D: TRBD1
J: TRBJ1-5

DNA: TGTGCCAGCAGCTTGGGCCGCGGGGGAGACGAGCAGTACTTC
CDR3: CASSLGRGGDEQYF
V: TRBV5-5
length: 14
size: few
D: TRBD2
J: TRBJ2-7

DNA: TGTGCCAGCAGTTTAGGGGGTAGGGGTCGTCGTACTAGCACAGATACGCAGTATTTT
CDR3: CASSLGGRGRRTSTDTQYF
V: TRBV27
length: 19
size: .
D: .
J: TRBJ2-3

DNA: TGTGCCAGCCGAGGGACTAGCGGGATCGGGGAGCAGTTCTTC
CDR3: CASRGTSGIGEQFF
V: TRBV2
length: 14
size: many
D: TRBD2
J: TRBJ2-1

DNA: TGTGCCAGCTCACCAACACAGGGAGGTAGTGAGCAGTACTTC
CDR3: CASSPTQGGSEQYF
V: TRBV18
length: 14
size: .
D: .
J: TRBJ2-7

DNA: TGTGCCAGCAGCTTAGCCGGGGCAGGGAAATTACCCCTCCACTTT
CDR3: CASSLAGAGKLPLHF
V: TRBV7-9
length: 15
size: .
D: .
J: TRBJ1-6